This record looks at one TCR beta chain sequence and its context. As yet, its antigen is unknown. The sample comes from a study of T cell repertoires in cytomegalovirus infection. Study-wide findings and caveats: Dominating the ex vivo response were HLA-C-restricted CMV-specific TCR beta clonotypes.

CDR1 and CDR2 (germline): LNHNV, YYDKDF (reference sequence). V gave up 4 bases and J gave up 5 bases, with 14 bases separating them. The CDR3 sequence is 14 residues long. MiXCR, applied by TCRdb to the reads, yields one record per CDR3 protein. The sample has approximately 1,000,000 distinct CDR3 sequences, under 40% seen once. This sequence originates from a human donor in good health (CMV status not recorded). Some clones in this sample may be carry-over from other donors' samples. This chain links TRBV15 with TRBJ1-1, with no clear D. Sequencing was performed on cultured CD8+ T cells from PBMCs, taken from culture after CMV antigen stimulation. CDR3 DNA: TGTGCCACCAGCACCCGGGAGGTGAGAACTGAAGCTTTCTTT. Residues: CATSTREVRTEAFF.